The rows below give T cell receptor beta chains drawn from one sample of a study of sequential checkpoint blockade in melanoma. The method was immunoSEQ multiplex PCR; TCRdb's version includes in-frame clones alone and lacks a portion of them. The data hold 15,000 to 20,000 clones, with approximately 70% observed a single time. Sequenced material: CD8+ T cells sorted from blood (inferred from file names), taken from a patient given nivolumab and ipilimumab in sequence. The receptors were sampled from a human donor with melanoma. Each CDR3 is given with its conserved first and last residue. D genes are given only for firm matches. The size entry is marked missing in some rows and otherwise reads once, few, many or a size class.

D: TRBD1; J: TRBJ2-1; V: TRBV6-4; size: -; DNA: TGTGCCAGCAGTGACTTGACAGGGGGCGCTTCCAATGAGCAGTTCTTC; CDR3: CASSDLTGGASNEQFF
D: -; J: TRBJ2-2; V: TRBV11-3; size: -; DNA: TGTGCCAGCAGCTTAGAGCCCGGGTTTATAGCCGGGGAGCTGTTTTTT; CDR3: CASSLEPGFIAGELFF
D: TRBD1; J: TRBJ2-7; V: TRBV18; size: -; DNA: TGTGCCAGCTCACCACCGGACAGGGTGAGGGGCGAGCAGTACTTC; CDR3: CASSPPDRVRGEQYF
D: TRBD2; J: TRBJ2-5; V: TRBV7-9; size: -; DNA: TGTGCCAGCAGCCCACTAGCGGGATCGTACCAAGAGACCCAGTACTTC; CDR3: CASSPLAGSYQETQYF
D: TRBD2; J: TRBJ2-7; V: TRBV13; size: -; DNA: TGTGCCAGCAGCGCATTAAGCGGGGCATCTTTCTACGAGCAGTACTTC; CDR3: CASSALSGASFYEQYF
D: -; J: TRBJ1-4; V: TRBV9; size: -; DNA: TGTGCCAGCAGCCCTGCTTCGGAGGGAAAACTGTTTTTT; CDR3: CASSPASEGKLFF
D: TRBD1; J: TRBJ1-2; V: TRBV6-5; size: -; DNA: TGTGCCAGCAGTTACTCGACAGGGGATTACTATGGCTACACCTTC; CDR3: CASSYSTGDYYGYTF
D: TRBD1; J: TRBJ1-4; V: TRBV4-1; size: -; DNA: TGCGCCAGCAGCCAAGCGACCGGGACAGGGGATGAAAAACTGTTTTTT; CDR3: CASSQATGTGDEKLFF
D: TRBD1; J: TRBJ1-5; V: TRBV19; size: few; DNA: TGTGCCAGTAGGCGGACAGGGCGGAACGATCAGCCCCAGCATTTT; CDR3: CASRRTGRNDQPQHF
D: -; J: TRBJ2-7; V: TRBV6-5; size: medium-sized; DNA: TGTGCCAGCAGTTACGGGCAGTCGTACGAGCAGTACTTC; CDR3: CASSYGQSYEQYF
D: TRBD2; J: TRBJ2-3; V: TRBV29-1; size: -; DNA: TGCAGCGTTGAAGACCCCGACGGCGGGGGGAAAGCCTATACGCAGTATTTT; CDR3: CSVEDPDGGGKAYTQYF
D: TRBD1; J: TRBJ1-5; V: TRBV19; size: -; DNA: TGTGCCAGTAGTATGTTAGGGGGCATCGGACAGCCCCAGCATTTT; CDR3: CASSMLGGIGQPQHF
D: TRBD1; J: TRBJ2-5; V: TRBV7-9; size: few; DNA: TGTGCCAGCCCCCCAATGGCCGGGACAGCACAAGAGACCCAGTACTTC; CDR3: CASPPMAGTAQETQYF
D: -; J: TRBJ1-6; V: TRBV27; size: once; DNA: TGTGCCAGCAGTCCTCGGGGGGGGAGCTCCTATAATTCACCCCTCCACTTT; CDR3: CASSPRGGSSYNSPLHF
D: -; J: TRBJ2-2; V: TRBV27; size: -; DNA: TGTGCCAGCAAACCGCTAGCCGAAAATACCGGGGAGCTGTTTTTT; CDR3: CASKPLAENTGELFF
D: TRBD1; J: TRBJ1-2; V: TRBV6-6; size: -; DNA: TGTGCCAGCAGTACAAGGACAGGGGAGGCAAATGGCTACACCTTC; CDR3: CASSTRTGEANGYTF
D: -; J: TRBJ1-1; V: TRBV5-4; size: -; DNA: TGTGCCAGCAGCGACACCTTTTACACTGAAGCTTTCTTT; CDR3: CASSDTFYTEAFF
D: TRBD2; J: TRBJ2-5; V: TRBV5-1; size: -; DNA: TGCGCCAGCAGCATGACTAGCGGGGGACGGGAGACCCAGTACTTC; CDR3: CASSMTSGGRETQYF
D: TRBD2; J: TRBJ2-1; V: TRBV27; size: -; DNA: TGTGCCAGCACTTGGACTAGCGGGGGCAATGAGCAGTTCTTC; CDR3: CASTWTSGGNEQFF
D: -; J: TRBJ1-1; V: TRBV4-1; size: -; DNA: TGCGCCAGCAGCCAGGCAGGGTTCGGTGAAGCTTTCTTT; CDR3: CASSQAGFGEAFF
D: -; J: TRBJ2-4; V: TRBV19; size: -; DNA: TGTGCCAGTAGTCCCGGACATCCCGTAGCCAAAAACATTCAGTACTTC; CDR3: CASSPGHPVAKNIQYF
D: TRBD1; J: TRBJ2-5; V: TRBV11-2; size: -; DNA: TGTGCCAGCAGCATGGGGTACAGGGGACGACAAGAGACCCAGTACTTC; CDR3: CASSMGYRGRQETQYF
D: TRBD1; J: TRBJ2-7; V: TRBV6-1; size: -; DNA: TGTGCCAGCAGTGAGACGGACAGGGTCTACGAGCAGTACTTC; CDR3: CASSETDRVYEQYF
D: TRBD2; J: TRBJ2-7; V: TRBV28; size: -; DNA: TGTGCCAGCAGTTACGGGACTAGCGGCTCCTACGAGCAGTACTTC; CDR3: CASSYGTSGSYEQYF
D: TRBD1; J: TRBJ1-5; V: TRBV7-2; size: -; DNA: TGTGCCAGCAGCTATGGGACAGTGTATAGCAATCAGCCCCAGCATTTT; CDR3: CASSYGTVYSNQPQHF